This T cell receptor (beta chain) originates from a study of human T cells and chemical hapten exposure (dated by TCRdb to 2020 to 2023). Regarding the complete study: For sensitization, 2% DPC in acetone was applied to an approximately 2 cm by approximately 2 cm area of upper inner arm skin. Patch testing was done on the upper back using Finn chambers containing 0.01% DPC, and results were scored after 6 days according to International Contact Dermatitis Research Group standards. Throughout the approximately 24-week study period, patients were also given weekly therapeutic DPC doses on the scalp. Around 30 alopecia patients provided blood for TCR sequencing at one to four time points (pre-sensitization, 2, 6 and 24 weeks). Blood samples were taken from patients before sensitization (week 0) and then at 2, 6 and about 24 weeks after DPC sensitization. Peripheral blood TCR repertoire changes were tracked in vivo in alopecia patients during primary and secondary sensitization to the hapten diphenylcyclopropenone (DPC). The patient cohort, mostly female, included alopecia areata with under or over 50% scalp involvement, alopecia totalis and alopecia universalis. Libraries were combined into a pool for sequencing, and differences in TCR yield between samples came mainly from small differences in library volumes within the pool. General findings and caveats noted by the study authors: Patch test score correlated positively with the number of PT1 expanded TCRs, reaching significance at thresholds 8, 16 and 32 but not at 4. After repeated subsampling, changes were observed in the strength of the expansion versus patch-test correlation and in the threshold at which the correlation became significant. Compared with pre-sensitization or healthy control sets, expanded TCRs formed significantly more large CDR3 similarity clusters, which is consistent with antigen-driven responses. The number of TCRs above 1 in 1000 frequency did not change with DPC sensitization; there was no evidence of global repertoire structure alterations. All patients had alopecia, a presumed autoimmune disease, so their immune response might differ from that of healthy individuals.

The protocol used for the library was RACE. Sequencing was performed on a NextSeq 500. During library preparation, unique molecular identifiers were attached to individual cDNA molecules so that TCRs could be counted in a quantitative, reproducible way. Each blood RNA sample was used to sequence both TCR alpha and TCR beta chains. Processing in the source paper ran as follows. Samples had a median of 95,638 TCRs, with a range from about 23,224 to 750,000. V, J and CDR3 annotation of the TCR reads was performed with the Decombinator software suite. For the PS versus PT1 abundance plots, all samples were subsampled to the same number of TCRs (28,000). Expanded TCRs were defined as absent before sensitization and observed at least eight times at the 2-week time point. TCRdb took the public reads, trimmed them with fastp at Q25, ran MiXCR for clone calling and kept in-frame beta chains. Records with the same CDR3 protein are collapsed into one entry carrying the most frequent genes and DNA. These V and J calls derive from TCRdb rather than the authors' analysis. The sample data list about 80,000 distinct CDR3 sequences, and 14% of these were observed just once. About 4.9% of the sample lies in the top ten.

Remarks on this clonotype: Which antigen it targets is not known. No base-level quality is on record; no much larger clone is a single base apart.

The time point label corresponds to: pre-sensitization, week 0. The intended sense of this specimen's treatment or condition label: therapeutic diphenylcyclopropenone sensitization with weekly scalp DPC. Blood at each patch-test visit was drawn before the patch test was applied. Patients were eligible if aged 18 to 70, diagnosed with alopecia and judged suitable for DPC therapy, and pregnant patients were excluded. Total RNA was isolated from unfractionated whole blood collected in Tempus Blood RNA tubes. The sequence derives from a woman aged 50 to 60 with alopecia areata. Some clones in this sample may be carry-over from other donors' samples. Material: whole blood, obtained in connection with sensitization to the hapten diphenylcyclopropenone (DPC).

The CDR3 amino acid sequence is: CASSLALGVMNTEAFF. DNA sequence: TGTGCCAGCAGCTTAGCTCTGGGAGTAATGAACACTGAAGCTTTCTTT. The V and J segments used are TRBV7-2 and TRBJ1-1, with no confidently assigned D gene. The CDR3 spans 16 residues, from the cysteine through the phenylalanine. The CDR3 DNA has 48 bases and is translated from base 1. The CDR1 and CDR2 encoded by the germline V gene are SGHTA and FQGNSA. Relative to germline, V is 0 bases shorter and J is 0 bases shorter, with 11 bases between their ends. Full variable domain (CDR3 extended with the reference TRBV7-2 and TRBJ1-1 proteins): GAGVSQSPSNKVTEKGKDVELRCDPISGHTALYWYRQSLGQGLEFLIYFQGNSAPDKSGLPSDRFSAERTGGSVSTLTIQRTQQEDSAVYLCASSLALGVMNTEAFFGQGTRLTVV.